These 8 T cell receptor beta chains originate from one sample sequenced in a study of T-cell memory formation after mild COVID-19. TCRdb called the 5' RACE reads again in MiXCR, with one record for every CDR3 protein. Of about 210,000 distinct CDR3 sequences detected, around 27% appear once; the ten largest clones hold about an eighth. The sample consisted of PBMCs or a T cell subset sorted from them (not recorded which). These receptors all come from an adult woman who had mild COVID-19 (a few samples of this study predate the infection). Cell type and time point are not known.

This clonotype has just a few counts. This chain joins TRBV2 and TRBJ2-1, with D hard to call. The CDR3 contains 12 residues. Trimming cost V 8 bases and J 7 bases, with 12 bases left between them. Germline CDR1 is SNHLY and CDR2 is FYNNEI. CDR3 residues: CASGKLRNEQFF. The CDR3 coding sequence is TGTGCCAGCGGAAAATTGCGGAATGAGCAGTTCTTC.

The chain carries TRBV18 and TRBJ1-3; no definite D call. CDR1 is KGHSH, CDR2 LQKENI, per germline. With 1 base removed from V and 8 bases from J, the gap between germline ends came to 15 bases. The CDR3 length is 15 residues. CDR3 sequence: CASSPLPPHGDTIYF. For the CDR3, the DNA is TGTGCCAGCTCACCACTACCACCCCACGGCGACACCATATATTTT.

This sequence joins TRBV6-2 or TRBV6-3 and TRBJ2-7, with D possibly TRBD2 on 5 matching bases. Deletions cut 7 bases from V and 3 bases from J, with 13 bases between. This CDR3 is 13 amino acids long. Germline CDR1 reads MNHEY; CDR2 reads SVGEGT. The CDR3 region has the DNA TGTGCCAGCAATCGGCCAGGAGGCTACGAGCAGTACTTC. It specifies CASNRPGGYEQYF.

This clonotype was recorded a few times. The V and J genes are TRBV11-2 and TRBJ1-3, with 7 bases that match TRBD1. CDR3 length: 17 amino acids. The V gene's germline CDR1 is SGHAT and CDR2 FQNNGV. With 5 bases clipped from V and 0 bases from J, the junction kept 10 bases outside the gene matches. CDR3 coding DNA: TGTGCCAGCAGCCCAGGGGGACACCAGAGCTCTGGAAACACCATATATTTT. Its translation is CASSPGGHQSSGNTIYF.

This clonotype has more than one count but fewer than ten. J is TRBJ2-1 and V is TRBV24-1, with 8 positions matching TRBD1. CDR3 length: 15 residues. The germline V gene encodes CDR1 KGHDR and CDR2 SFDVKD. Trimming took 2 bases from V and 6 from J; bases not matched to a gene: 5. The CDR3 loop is CATSDYRTGFNEQFF. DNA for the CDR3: TGTGCCACCAGTGATTACCGGACAGGGTTCAATGAGCAGTTCTTC.

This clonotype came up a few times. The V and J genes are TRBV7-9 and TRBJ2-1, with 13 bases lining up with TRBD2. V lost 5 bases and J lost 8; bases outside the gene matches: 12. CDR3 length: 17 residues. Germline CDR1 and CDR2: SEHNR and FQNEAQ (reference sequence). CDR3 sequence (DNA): TGTGCCAGCAGCCGTCGTGAGGGACTAGCGGGGTACTATGAGCAGTTCTTC. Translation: CASSRREGLAGYYEQFF.

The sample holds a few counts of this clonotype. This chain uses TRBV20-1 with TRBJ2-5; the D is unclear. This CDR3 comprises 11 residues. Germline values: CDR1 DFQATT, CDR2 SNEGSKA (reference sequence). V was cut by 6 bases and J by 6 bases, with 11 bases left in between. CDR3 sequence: CSAPKGKTQYF. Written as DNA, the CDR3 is TGCAGTGCCCCGAAAGGAAAGACCCAGTACTTC.

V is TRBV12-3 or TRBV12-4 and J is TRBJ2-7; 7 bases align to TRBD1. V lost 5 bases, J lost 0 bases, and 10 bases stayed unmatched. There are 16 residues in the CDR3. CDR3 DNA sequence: TGTGCCAGCAGTCACTCTTTTGGGACAGTCTCCTACGAGCAGTACTTC. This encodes CASSHSFGTVSYEQYF.